These T cell receptor beta chains were read from a single sample in a study of a mutant IDH1 vaccine in newly diagnosed glioma. Profiled with immunoSEQ multiplex PCR; TCRdb holds only in-frame clones, not every one. The sample contains more than 40,000 clones, around 78% of which appear only once. What these receptors recognize is not known. The material was PBMCs, obtained from a glioma patient whose treatment included an IDH1 peptide vaccine. These receptors originate from a woman in her thirties or forties with glioma. CDR3s include the opening cysteine and the closing phenylalanine or tryptophan. Fields, in order: J gene, clone size, V gene, D gene, CDR3 DNA, CDR3 protein. D genes are given only for firm matches. Some rows have no size entry. The others give once, few or many, or a class for an expanded clone.

TRBJ2-1,-,TRBV5-1,-,TGCGCCAGCAGCTTGGCGTGGAGCTCCTACAATGAGCAGTTCTTC,CASSLAWSSYNEQFF
TRBJ2-3,few,TRBV5-4,-,TGTGCCAGCAGCGGGAGTCAGCGCACAGATACGCAGTATTTT,CASSGSQRTDTQYF
TRBJ1-5,-,TRBV7-8,-,TGTGCCAGCAGCTTAGGGCTCGGAAGCAATCAGCCCCAGCATTTT,CASSLGLGSNQPQHF
TRBJ2-7,once,TRBV12-5,-,TGTGCTAGTGGTTTGTCTCAGGGCGAGCAGTACTTC,CASGLSQGEQYF
TRBJ1-4,-,TRBV6-1,TRBD1,TGTGCCAGCAGGAACAGGGGAGCTAATGAAAAACTGTTTTTT,CASRNRGANEKLFF
TRBJ2-5,-,TRBV19,-,TGTGCCAGTAGTACCCGGACAGGGAGGGCAGAAGCGGGGGCTCGCCGAGAGACCCAGTACTTC,CASSTRTGRAEAGARRETQYF
TRBJ2-5,few,TRBV20-1,-,TGCAGTGCTCCCGAACGAGAGACCCAGTACTTC,CSAPERETQYF
TRBJ2-5,-,TRBV19,TRBD1,TGTGCCAGTAGTCCAGGGGGATTTAAAGAGACCCAGTACTTC,CASSPGGFKETQYF
TRBJ1-2,once,TRBV30,-,TGTGCCTGGAGTGTACAGGGAGGCTACACCTTC,CAWSVQGGYTF
TRBJ1-1,-,TRBV10-3,-,TGTGCCACTGTCCGGGGCCGGGACACCGGGAGGAACACTGAAGCTTTCTTT,CATVRGRDTGRNTEAFF
TRBJ1-6,-,TRBV19,-,TGTGCCAGTAGTATCACGAAGTCGGTAGGGGAATCACCCCTCCACTTT,CASSITKSVGESPLHF
TRBJ1-2,-,TRBV5-8,-,TGTGCCAGCAGCCTGGATACGAGGGCTGGCTATGGCTACACCTTC,CASSLDTRAGYGYTF
TRBJ1-2,-,TRBV7-6,-,TGTGCCACCCCGCGGGACACCCCCCGTAGGGATGGCTACACCTTC,CATPRDTPRRDGYTF
TRBJ2-2,-,TRBV9,TRBD1,TGTGCCAGCAGCGTAGGAGGACAGGGGGCTCGGACCGGGGAGCTGTTTTTT,CASSVGGQGARTGELFF
TRBJ2-5,few,TRBV6-8,-,TGTGCCAGATTGGAATCCGATGCGGTCAAGACCCAGTACTTC,CARLESDAVKTQYF
TRBJ1-2,-,TRBV6-6,-,TGTGCCAGCAGAGCGGAGTCCTCAGCTAACTATGGCTACACCTTC,CASRAESSANYGYTF
TRBJ1-6,-,TRBV11-3,TRBD1,TGTGCCAGCAGCCGGACAGGGACTAATTCACCCCTCCACTTT,CASSRTGTNSPLHF
TRBJ1-1,-,TRBV5-1,-,TGCGCCAGCAGCCCCGGGGCGAGGGAAGCTTTCTTT,CASSPGAREAFF
TRBJ1-1,-,TRBV29-1,-,TGCAGCGTTGAATCGGAGGGGTTAGGGACTGAAGCTTTCTTT,CSVESEGLGTEAFF
TRBJ2-1,-,TRBV10-3,TRBD2,TGTGCCACCGGGGGGGCCTCCTACAATGAGCAGTTCTTC,CATGGASYNEQFF
TRBJ2-5,-,TRBV6-6,-,TGTGCCAGCAGTTCCACAGTCCAAGAGACCCAGTACTTC,CASSSTVQETQYF
TRBJ2-2,-,TRBV4-3,-,TGCGCCAGCAGCCAAGTTAGAACCGGGGAGCTGTTTTTT,CASSQVRTGELFF
TRBJ1-2,-,TRBV30,TRBD1,TGTGCCTTAAGCGCGGGACAGGGGGTCTATGGCTACACCTTC,CALSAGQGVYGYTF
TRBJ1-6,once,TRBV7-9,-,TGTGCCAGCAGCTTAGGTGGAGCGGCCTATAATTCACCCCTCCACTTT,CASSLGGAAYNSPLHF
TRBJ1-6,-,TRBV6-1,TRBD1,TGTGCCAGCAGCGTCGGACAGGGGAGTTCACCCCTCCACTTT,CASSVGQGSSPLHF
TRBJ1-1,-,TRBV10-2,-,TGCGCCAGCAGGGACCCTACAGCGAACACTGAAGCTTTCTTT,CASRDPTANTEAFF
TRBJ2-2,few,TRBV6-6,-,TGTGCCAGCACCTCAACTACCGGGGAGCTGTTTTTT,CASTSTTGELFF
TRBJ1-2,-,TRBV30,TRBD1,TGTGCCTGGAGTACCCGTACCGGGGCGACAGGGGGCTATGGCTACACCTTC,CAWSTRTGATGGYGYTF
TRBJ1-2,-,TRBV7-2,-,TGTGCCAGCAGACGAGACAGTGGGGGTAGCTATGGCTACACCTTC,CASRRDSGGSYGYTF
TRBJ1-2,-,TRBV6-4,-,TGTGCCAGCAGCCTTCAGCCAGGAGGGGGGATATATGGCTACACCTTC,CASSLQPGGGIYGYTF
TRBJ1-1,few,TRBV9,-,TGTGCCAGCAGCTCAAGCAGATTCGGAGGGAACACTGAAGCTTTCTTT,CASSSSRFGGNTEAFF
TRBJ2-3,-,TRBV6-1,-,TGTGCCAGCGGCGGGACAGAGCATGTTTCAGATACGCAGTATTTT,CASGGTEHVSDTQYF
TRBJ1-4,-,TRBV7-2,TRBD1,TGTGCCAGCAGTCCGGGACAGGGAGGGGAAAAACTGTTTTTT,CASSPGQGGEKLFF
TRBJ2-5,-,TRBV13,-,TGTGCCAGCAGCTCTCGACACGGAGAGACCCAGTACTTC,CASSSRHGETQYF
TRBJ2-1,-,TRBV13,TRBD1,TGTGCCAGCACCATCTCAGGGGGCGCAGGCCATGAGCAGTTCTTC,CASTISGGAGHEQFF
TRBJ1-2,-,TRBV5-1,-,TGCGCCAGCAGGTCAGGGTATGGCTACACCTTC,CASRSGYGYTF
TRBJ2-7,-,TRBV25-1,-,TGTGCCAGCAGTGCCGGTAGGTACGAGCAGTACTTC,CASSAGRYEQYF
TRBJ2-7,-,TRBV19,-,TGTGCCAGTAGTACCCTCCCAAGGAGAGAGCTCGAGCAGTACTTC,CASSTLPRRELEQYF
TRBJ2-1,-,TRBV25-1,-,TGTGCCAGCAGTCCCCCCGACCGAAACAATGAGCAGTTCTTC,CASSPPDRNNEQFF
TRBJ2-5,-,TRBV2,-,TGTGCCAGCAGTGAAGTGGCAGCCGGGGAGACCCAGTACTTC,CASSEVAAGETQYF
TRBJ1-5,-,TRBV5-6,-,TGTGCCAGCAGTCGGGGGCCCTATCAGCCCCAGCATTTT,CASSRGPYQPQHF
TRBJ1-4,-,TRBV5-6,TRBD1,TGTGCCAGCAGCTTGGGGCCCGGGACAGGGGGGGAAAAACTGTTTTTT,CASSLGPGTGGEKLFF
TRBJ1-3,-,TRBV11-2,TRBD1,TGTGCCAGCAGCCCCGGACAGGGGTTGTCTGGAAACACCATATATTTT,CASSPGQGLSGNTIYF
TRBJ1-5,-,TRBV2,TRBD1,TGTGCCAGCACCTCCTATGGACAGGGCGATCAGCCCCAGCATTTT,CASTSYGQGDQPQHF
TRBJ2-7,once,TRBV5-1,-,TGCGCCAGCAGCTTGGAGTCAGGCTCCTACGAGCAGTACTTC,CASSLESGSYEQYF
TRBJ2-3,-,TRBV7-2,TRBD2,TGTGCCAGCAGCTTAGCGGGGGGGGATACGCAGTATTTT,CASSLAGGDTQYF
TRBJ1-4,-,TRBV30,-,TGTGCCTATCGAACAACTAATGAAAAACTGTTTTTT,CAYRTTNEKLFF
TRBJ2-1,-,TRBV30,-,TGTGCCTGGCGCCCCGACCTCGCCTACAATGAGCAGTTCTTC,CAWRPDLAYNEQFF
TRBJ1-1,once,TRBV7-2,TRBD1,TGTGCCAGCAGCTTAGCCGGGACAGCGAACACTGAAGCTTTCTTT,CASSLAGTANTEAFF
TRBJ2-5,-,TRBV6-5,-,TGTGCCAGCGGGGATAGACCGGGGGAGACCCAGTACTTC,CASGDRPGETQYF
TRBJ1-2,few,TRBV6-5,-,TGTGCCAGCAGTTACGGGGGGATGCCCTATGGCTACACCTTC,CASSYGGMPYGYTF
TRBJ2-3,-,TRBV7-2,-,TGTGCCAGCAGCTTAGGGGTGGGCACAGATACGCAGTATTTT,CASSLGVGTDTQYF
TRBJ2-7,-,TRBV5-6,-,TGTGCCAGCAGCCTGGACGGACTCCCCCTATGGGAGCAGTACTTC,CASSLDGLPLWEQYF
TRBJ1-2,-,TRBV18,-,TGTGCCAGCTCACCACGGGGATACGCTAACTATGGCTACACCTTC,CASSPRGYANYGYTF